The 16 T cell receptor beta chains below were found in one sample sequenced in a study of cytotoxic CD8 clonotypes in ibrutinib-treated CLL. Assay: immunoSEQ multiplex PCR; the TCRdb copy retains only in-frame clones and omits some. The data show some 130,000 clones, 60% to 85% seen once. Material: PBMCs, obtained after 24 months of ibrutinib treatment. These TCRs come from a human donor with chronic lymphocytic leukemia.

J is TRBJ2-7 and V is TRBV27; 8 bases match TRBD2. Germline CDR1 MNHEY, CDR2 SMNVEV (reference sequence). This CDR3 has 17 amino acids. The J segment lost 2 bases and the V segment lost 6 bases, leaving 15 bases of the junction unmatched. CDR3 coding DNA: TGTGCCAGCAGCACCCTGCCGGGTAGCGGGGTTCCCTACGAGCAGTACTTC. It translates to CASSTLPGSGVPYEQYF.

The rearrangement joins TRBV6-5 to TRBJ2-5; no firm D call. The germline V and J ends were trimmed by 8 bases and 7 bases, with 17 bases remaining between them. Germline CDR1 is MNHEY and CDR2 is SVGAGI. The CDR3 totals 13 residues. CDR3: CASPQAGKGTQYF. CDR3 sequence (DNA): TGTGCCAGCCCCCAGGCAGGAAAAGGGACCCAGTACTTC.

The genes are TRBV6-6 and TRBJ1-3; 8 bases are a match to TRBD1. This CDR3 contains 15 residues. CDR1 is MNHNY and CDR2 is SVGAGI in the germline V gene (reference sequence). V was clipped by 2 bases and J by 7 bases; unmatched bases: 7. The CDR3 nucleotides are TGTGCCAGCAGTTACCCGCCGACAGGGGCGAACACCATATATTTT. Translating gives CASSYPPTGANTIYF.

The CDR3 protein is CASSFLTGANVLTF. CDR3 nucleotide sequence: TGTGCCAGCAGCTTCCTGACTGGGGCCAACGTCCTGACTTTC. The J gene is TRBJ2-6, the V gene TRBV13; no reliable D call. Germline-derived CDR1 and CDR2 are PRHDT and FYEKMQ (reference sequence). Trimming left V 3 bases short and J 2 bases short, with 5 bases between. The CDR3 is 14 amino acids.

The CDR3 DNA reads as TGCGCCAGCAGCCGAGACAGGGAGGGTTACCAAGAGACCCAGTACTTC. It translates to CASSRDREGYQETQYF. The chain has TRBV5-1 and TRBJ2-5; D could derive from TRBD1 or TRBD2 (7 bases each). Germline CDR1 and CDR2: SGHRS and YFSETQ. V was cut by 4 bases and J by 0 bases, with 16 bases left in between. CDR3 length: 16 amino acids.

The chain employs TRBV30 and TRBJ1-3; D is unresolved. CDR3 size: 12 residues. V was clipped by 1 base and J by 4 bases, with 5 bases between them. CDR1 and CDR2 (germline): GTSNPN, SVGIG (reference sequence). The CDR3 loop reads CAWSAQGNTIYF. Written as DNA, the CDR3 is TGTGCCTGGAGTGCCCAGGGAAACACCATATATTTT.

This clone was counted a few times. The V call is TRBV19, the J call TRBJ2-5; D may be TRBD1 or TRBD2 (5 bases each). CDR1 and CDR2 (germline): LNHDA, SQIVND (reference sequence). V was pared by 6 bases and J by 7 bases, with 15 bases between. This CDR3 is built from 13 residues. DNA of the CDR3: TGTGCCAGTAGCCAAACTAGGGGCGGGACCCAGTACTTC. Protein sequence: CASSQTRGGTQYF.

The rearrangement uses TRBV5-4 and TRBJ2-3, with 14 bases identical to TRBD2. The V segment lost 3 bases and the J segment 4 bases; nucleotides outside the gene matches: 1. Germline V CDR1 and CDR2: SGHNT, YYREEE (reference sequence). The CDR3 extends over 15 amino acids. This chain's CDR3 is CASSWTSGGPDTQYF. CDR3 DNA: TGTGCCAGCAGCTGGACTAGCGGGGGGCCAGATACGCAGTATTTT. The entire variable domain, with the rest obtained from reference TRBV5-4 and TRBJ2-3, is as follows: ETGVTQSPTHLIKTRGQQVTLRCSSQSGHNTVSWYQQALGQGPQFIFQYYREEENGRGNFPPRFSGLQFPNYSSELNVNALELDDSALYLCASSWTSGGPDTQYFGPGTRLTVL.

The CDR3, as DNA: TGCGCCAGCAGCCCCGGGACAGGGGGCTCCCCTAACTATGGCTACACCTTC. The encoded protein is CASSPGTGGSPNYGYTF. The V and J genes are TRBV5-1 and TRBJ1-2, with 12 bases aligning to TRBD1. From germline, CDR1 is SGHRS and CDR2 YFSETQ. Trimming took 4 bases from V and 0 from J; bases not matched to a gene: 7. The CDR3 is made up of 17 amino acids.

The chain combines TRBV11-2 with TRBJ2-2; D ambiguous. This CDR3 is built from 12 residues. Germline-derived CDR1 and CDR2 are SGHAT and FQNNGV. The germline V and J ends were trimmed by 4 bases and 6 bases, with 6 bases remaining between them. The CDR3: CASSSSAGELFF. Written as DNA, the CDR3 is TGTGCCAGCAGCTCTAGTGCCGGGGAGCTGTTTTTT.

The genes are TRBV7-2 and TRBJ1-6; no definite D call. The CDR3 has 15 amino acids. CDR1 and CDR2 from the germline V gene are SGHTA and FQGNSA. Trimming shortened V by 5 bases and J by 2 bases, and 10 bases separated the two germline ends. The CDR3 here is CASSPPAAYNSPLHF. The DNA for the CDR3 is TGTGCCAGCAGCCCCCCCGCAGCCTATAATTCACCCCTCCACTTT.

This clone was counted between two and nine times. The chain carries TRBV7-9 and TRBJ1-5; D gene unclear. The V end lost 6 bases, the J end lost 3 bases, and 15 bases lay between the germline ends. Germline CDR1 and CDR2: SEHNR and FQNEAQ (reference sequence). The CDR3 covers 15 residues. CDR3 in DNA: TGTGCCAGCAGTTTGTCCCAAGGTCCCAATCAGCCCCAGCATTTT. It codes for CASSLSQGPNQPQHF.

The chain is built from TRBV5-1 and TRBJ1-2; TRBD1 matches 8 bases. Germline V lookup: CDR1 SGHRS, CDR2 YFSETQ. The CDR3 length is 14 residues. V trimming: 8 bases; J trimming: 5 bases; junction bases outside the gene matches: 11. The CDR3, as DNA: TGCGCCAGGACGGTGGGACAGGCGATTTATGGCTACACCTTC. Its translation: CARTVGQAIYGYTF. Drawing the rest from reference TRBV5-1 and TRBJ1-2, the complete variable domain is KAGVTQTPRYLIKTRGQQVTLSCSPISGHRSVSWYQQTPGQGLQFLFEYFSETQRNKGNFPGRFSGRQFSNSRSEMNVSTLELGDSALYLCARTVGQAIYGYTFGSGTRLTVV.

This rearrangement joins TRBV29-1 to TRBJ1-4; 7 positions match TRBD1. CDR3 length: 12 residues. Germline CDR1 SQVTM, CDR2 ANQGSEA. The V segment lost 7 bases and the J segment 7 bases; nucleotides outside the gene matches: 6. CDR3 sequence (DNA): TGCAGCGGAAAACAGGGGAGTGAAAAACTGTTTTTT. Protein: CSGKQGSEKLFF.

This chain connects TRBV6-5 to TRBJ2-1, with a weak D call TRBD1 (5 bases). Trimming left V 2 bases short and J 10 bases short, with 12 bases between. CDR3 length: 13 amino acids. CDR1 is MNHEY, CDR2 SVGAGI, per germline. CDR3 nucleotide sequence: TGTGCCAGCAGTTACCAGGGTTCTGGGGAGCAGTTCTTC. Translated, it gives CASSYQGSGEQFF.

The chain joins TRBV5-1 to TRBJ1-2, with 11 bases lining up with TRBD1. CDR3 length equals 15 residues. Germline CDR1 is SGHRS and CDR2 is YFSETQ. V was pared by 4 bases and J by 6 bases, with 8 bases of the junction left unmatched. The CDR3 DNA is TGCGCCAGCAGCCCAGGACAGGGGGCGCTGGATGGCTACACCTTC. It yields the protein CASSPGQGALDGYTF.